Listed here are 25 T cell receptor beta chains from one sample, sequenced in a study of cytomegalovirus exposure and HLA in healthy donors. Primers: 60 Vbeta forward and 13 Jbeta reverse. The repertoire was sequenced with immunoSEQ multiplex PCR; TCRdb's copy has only in-frame clones and lacks some. This table holds about 150,000 clones, more than 70% found once. Material for sequencing was PBMCs. The receptor set was obtained from a man aged 18 to 35 in good health and CMV-seropositive.

The V and J genes are TRBV6-4 and TRBJ2-5; D is perhaps TRBD1 (6 bases). The CDR3 is 17 amino acids. Trimming cost V 4 bases and J 2 bases, with 20 bases left between them. The germline V gene has CDR1 MRHNA and CDR2 SNTAGT. CDR3 nucleotide sequence: TGTGCCAGCAGTGTCCCCCACGGACAGCTTATTCAAGAGACCCAGTACTTC. Amino acid sequence: CASSVPHGQLIQETQYF.

The chain joins TRBV2 to TRBJ2-7, with 13 bases fitting TRBD2. Germline CDR1 reads SNHLY; CDR2 reads FYNNEI. This CDR3 region has 14 residues. V was pared by 6 bases and J by 4 bases, with 3 bases of the junction left unmatched. CDR3 loop: CASRGTSGEYEQYF. CDR3 sequence (DNA): TGTGCCAGCAGGGGGACTAGCGGGGAGTACGAGCAGTACTTC.

The chain is built from TRBV5-4 and TRBJ1-5; maybe TRBD1 (6 bases). CDR3 length: 14 residues. V lost 3 bases to trimming and J lost 7 bases, with 14 bases between them. The germline V gene encodes CDR1 SGHNT and CDR2 YYREEE (reference sequence). The CDR3 reads CASSWGGGGQPQHF. As DNA, the CDR3 is TGTGCCAGCAGCTGGGGCGGGGGCGGACAGCCCCAGCATTTT.

The V and J genes are TRBV19 and TRBJ2-7; the match to TRBD2 covers 9 bases. J gave up 7 bases and V 6 bases, and 13 bases lay outside the gene matches. The CDR3 loop spans 15 amino acids. Germline CDR1 is LNHDA and CDR2 is SQIVND (reference sequence). The CDR3 coding sequence is TGTGCCAGTAGCAAAATGGAGGCTAGCGGGAAAGAGCAGTACTTC. It specifies CASSKMEASGKEQYF.

The chain recombines TRBV11-2 with TRBJ2-1, with 9 bases matching TRBD2. The CDR3 has 15 residues. V gave up 6 bases and J gave up 4 bases; unmatched junction bases: 7. CDR1 is SGHAT and CDR2 is FQNNGV in the germline V gene. The CDR3 DNA follows: TGTGCCAGCAGTCCTCTAGCGGGGATTTACAATGAGCAGTTCTTC. This translates into CASSPLAGIYNEQFF.

The chain uses TRBV6-1 and TRBJ2-2; 13 bases map to TRBD2. Trimming removed 2 bases from V and 7 bases from J; junction bases left unmatched: 7. CDR1 is MNHNS, CDR2 SASEGT, per germline. There are 17 residues in the CDR3. As DNA, the CDR3 is TGTGCCAGCAGTGAACGACTAGCGGGAGGTTTTGGCGGGGAGCTGTTTTTT. This sequence encodes CASSERLAGGFGGELFF.

The J gene is TRBJ2-7, the V gene TRBV9; TRBD2 agrees at 8 bases. The junction had 6 bases not matched to a gene; V was cut back by 3 bases and J by 4 bases. The CDR3 covers 14 residues. Germline CDR1 SGDLS, CDR2 YYNGEE. CDR3 loop: CASSAGGPAYEQYF. CDR3 nucleotides: TGTGCCAGCAGCGCGGGAGGGCCAGCTTACGAGCAGTACTTC. Looking up the rest from reference TRBV9 and TRBJ2-7 gives the full variable domain: DSGVTQTPKHLITATGQRVTLRCSPRSGDLSVYWYQQSLDQGLQFLIQYYNGEERAKGNILERFSAQQFPDLHSELNLSSLELGDSALYFCASSAGGPAYEQYFGPGTRLTVT.

The rearrangement joins TRBV11-2 to TRBJ2-1, with 8 nucleotides matching TRBD1. CDR1 and CDR2 from the germline V gene are SGHAT and FQNNGV. Germline trimming cut 5 bases from V and 4 bases from J; bases unmatched to any gene: 7. The CDR3 sequence is 15 residues long. CDR3 in amino acids: CASSHTGTGYNEQFF. Here the CDR3 DNA reads TGTGCCAGCAGCCATACCGGGACAGGTTACAATGAGCAGTTCTTC.

This sequence joins TRBV4-2 and TRBJ1-3, with D perhaps TRBD1 (5 bases). There are 15 residues in the CDR3. Germline V gene lookup returns CDR1 LGHNA and CDR2 YNFKEQ. Trimming took 0 bases from V and 4 from J, leaving 10 bases between them. For the CDR3, the DNA is TGTGCCAGCAGCCAAGACAGGGCAGCCGGAAACACCATATATTTT. Encoded protein: CASSQDRAAGNTIYF.

The chain couples TRBV27 to TRBJ2-3; perhaps TRBD1 as D (8 bases). V was trimmed by 4 bases and J by 7 bases, leaving 24 bases between them. Germline V gene data show CDR1 as MNHEY and CDR2 as SMNVEV (reference sequence). The CDR3 covers 17 residues. The CDR3 DNA is TGTGCCAGCAGTTCCTACAGGGGGGGACCCATTTTATATACGCAGTATTTT. Protein product: CASSSYRGGPILYTQYF.

This chain connects TRBV7-8 to TRBJ1-4; the match to TRBD1 covers 10 bases. V was clipped by 5 bases and J by 8 bases; unmatched bases: 14. The CDR3 has 17 amino acids. CDR1 is SGHVS and CDR2 is FQNEAQ in the germline V gene. The CDR3 here is CASSPSRMGQGSEKLFF. In nucleotides, the CDR3 is TGTGCCAGCAGCCCATCTCGGATGGGACAGGGGAGCGAAAAACTGTTTTTT.

In nucleotides, the CDR3 is TGTGCCAGCAGTCAACAAGGTCTCAGGGGGCGTTTTAGCAATCAGCCCCAGCATTTT. It codes for CASSQQGLRGRFSNQPQHF. The chain has TRBV14 and TRBJ1-5; the match to TRBD1 covers 8 bases. CDR3 length: 19 amino acids. Germline trimming cut 6 bases from V and 0 bases from J; bases unmatched to any gene: 16. Germline CDR1 is SGHDN and CDR2 is FVKESK. The whole variable domain, filled in from reference TRBV14 and TRBJ1-5, reads EAGVTQFPSHSVIEKGQTVTLRCDPISGHDNLYWYRRVMGKEIKFLLHFVKESKQDESGMPNNRFLAERTGGTYSTLKVQPAELEDSGVYFCASSQQGLRGRFSNQPQHFGDGTRLSIL.

V is TRBV5-1 and J is TRBJ2-6; TRBD1 matches 9 bases. Per germline, CDR1 SGHRS and CDR2 YFSETQ. Unmatched junction bases numbered 4, after V lost 3 bases and J lost 0 bases. The CDR3 contains 17 residues. The CDR3 DNA follows: TGCGCCAGCAGCTCCGGGACAGGGTCCTCTGGGGCCAACGTCCTGACTTTC. Protein product: CASSSGTGSSGANVLTF.

The chain links TRBV7-6 to TRBJ2-2; the D is unclear. Germline CDR1 is SGHVS and CDR2 is FNYEAQ. This CDR3 spans 16 amino acids. The V and J ends lost 5 bases and 4 bases respectively, with 17 bases between them. The CDR3 nucleotides read TGTGCCAGCAGCCTCGAGGCCTACACTGGCACCGGGGAGCTGTTTTTT. As protein: CASSLEAYTGTGELFF.

This clone was detected only once. The chain has TRBV30 and TRBJ1-5; 7 nucleotides match TRBD1. There are 13 residues in the CDR3. V dropped 3 bases and J dropped 7; count of bases not matched to a gene: 6. In germline, CDR1 is GTSNPN, CDR2 SVGIG (reference sequence). CDR3 coding DNA: TGTGCCTGGAGCGGGACAGTTGGCCAGCCCCAGCATTTT. Protein sequence: CAWSGTVGQPQHF. The variable domain in full, completed from reference TRBV30 and TRBJ1-5, reads SQTIHQWPATLVQPVGSPLSLECTVEGTSNPNLYWYRQAAGRGLQLLFYSVGIGQISSEVPQNLSASRPQDRQFILSSKKLLLSDSGFYLCAWSGTVGQPQHFGDGTRLSIL.

V gene TRBV28 combines with J gene TRBJ2-7; weak D call: TRBD2 (6 bases). Germline values: CDR1 MDHEN, CDR2 SYDVKM. V was cut by 4 bases and J by 2 bases, with 15 bases left in between. This CDR3 contains 15 residues. This CDR3 reads CASSSPGERAYEQYF. The CDR3 nucleotides read TGTGCCAGCAGTTCTCCGGGGGAGAGGGCCTACGAGCAGTACTTC.

J is TRBJ2-7 and V is TRBV7-3; a possible D gene is TRBD2 (5 bases). V gave up 5 bases and J gave up 6 bases, with 17 bases separating them. The germline V gene has CDR1 SGHTA and CDR2 FQGTGA. The CDR3 extends over 14 amino acids. The chain's CDR3 is CASSPNGKAVEQYF. The CDR3 DNA reads TGTGCCAGCAGCCCCAATGGCAAAGCGGTCGAGCAGTACTTC.

The chain is built from TRBV7-3 and TRBJ1-2; 7 bases are a match to TRBD1. The CDR3 length is 13 residues. CDR1 and CDR2 (germline): SGHTA, FQGTGA. With 5 bases clipped from V and 6 bases from J, the junction kept 6 bases outside the gene matches. CDR3 in DNA: TGTGCCAGCAGCGGCCGGGACAGAAATGGCTACACCTTC. The encoded protein is CASSGRDRNGYTF.

V gene TRBV27 combines with J gene TRBJ1-1; 8 bases are shared with TRBD1. There are 13 residues in the CDR3. Germline V CDR1 and CDR2: MNHEY, SMNVEV (reference sequence). The trim removed 6 bases at V and 5 bases at J, leaving 5 bases unmatched. Here the CDR3 reads CASSQGARTEAFF. The DNA of the CDR3 is TGTGCCAGCAGCCAGGGGGCGCGGACTGAAGCTTTCTTT.

The chain links TRBV27 to TRBJ1-2, with no clear D. Deletions cut 0 bases from V and 7 bases from J, with 12 bases between. This CDR3 is built from 14 residues. Germline V gene data show CDR1 as MNHEY and CDR2 as SMNVEV (reference sequence). The CDR3 nucleotides are TGTGCCAGCAGTTTATCAAGGGTGAGCGGTGGCTACACCTTC. It yields the protein CASSLSRVSGGYTF.

The genes are TRBV19 and TRBJ2-5, with TRBD1 identical over 7 bases. Germline CDR1 LNHDA, CDR2 SQIVND (reference sequence). The junction had 9 bases not matched to a gene; V was cut back by 5 bases and J by 3 bases. The CDR3 is 15 amino acids. The CDR3 DNA follows: TGTGCCAGTAGTCCGATCGAGGGGGCTGAAGAGACCCAGTACTTC. Translation gives CASSPIEGAEETQYF.

The V gene is TRBV18, the J gene TRBJ2-5, with D tentatively TRBD1 (6 bases). This CDR3 region has 19 residues. CDR1 is KGHSH and CDR2 is LQKENI in the germline V gene. V gave up 5 bases and J gave up 1 base, with 26 bases separating them. CDR3 sequence reads: CASSGQGQTDNEIQETQYF. In DNA form, the CDR3 reads TGTGCCAGCTCAGGTCAAGGACAGACCGACAATGAAATCCAAGAGACCCAGTACTTC.

This sequence joins TRBV19 and TRBJ2-7; 7 bases match TRBD1. Germline V gene lookup returns CDR1 LNHDA and CDR2 SQIVND (reference sequence). This CDR3 has 13 amino acids. Unmatched junction bases numbered 3, after V lost 7 bases and J lost 0 bases. CDR3 protein: CASKGTDSYEQYF. For the CDR3, the DNA is TGTGCCAGTAAGGGGACAGACTCCTACGAGCAGTACTTC.

V is TRBV30 and J is TRBJ2-7; 7 positions match TRBD1. Looked up from germline, CDR1 is GTSNPN and CDR2 is SVGIG (reference sequence). CDR3 length equals 12 residues. The V and J ends lost 2 bases and 3 bases, in that order; junction bases with no gene match: 1. Here the CDR3 reads CAWSWDSYEQYF. DNA of the CDR3: TGTGCCTGGAGTTGGGACAGCTACGAGCAGTACTTC.

This clone has just a few counts. The chain joins TRBV28 to TRBJ2-7; TRBD1 agrees at 9 bases. CDR1 is MDHEN and CDR2 is SYDVKM in the germline V gene. The CDR3 consists of 14 residues. Germline trimming cut 8 bases from V and 1 base from J; bases unmatched to any gene: 6. In DNA, the CDR3 is TGTGCCAGCTGCTCCGGGACAGGGTCCTACGAGCAGTACTTC. Residues: CASCSGTGSYEQYF.